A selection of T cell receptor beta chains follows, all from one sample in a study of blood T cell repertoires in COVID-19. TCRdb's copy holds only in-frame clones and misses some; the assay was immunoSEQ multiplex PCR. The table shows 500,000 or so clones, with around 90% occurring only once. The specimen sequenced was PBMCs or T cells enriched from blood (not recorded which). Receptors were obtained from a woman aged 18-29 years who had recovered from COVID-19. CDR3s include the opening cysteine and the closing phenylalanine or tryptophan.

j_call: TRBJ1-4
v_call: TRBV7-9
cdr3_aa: CASSTESTNEKLFF

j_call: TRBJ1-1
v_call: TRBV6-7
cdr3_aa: CASSYGQENTEAFF

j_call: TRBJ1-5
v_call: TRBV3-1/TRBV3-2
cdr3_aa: CASSPSDRLNQPQHF

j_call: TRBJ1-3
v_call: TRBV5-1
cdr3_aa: CASSLAGWGNTIYF

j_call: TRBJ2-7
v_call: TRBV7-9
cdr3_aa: CASSLGESYEQYF

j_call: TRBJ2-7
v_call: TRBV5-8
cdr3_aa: CASRPLAGDYEQYF

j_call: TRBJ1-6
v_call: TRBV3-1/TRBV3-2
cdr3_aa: CASSQGTFSYNSPLHF

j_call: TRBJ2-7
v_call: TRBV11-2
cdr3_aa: CASSSSLGERGSYEQYF

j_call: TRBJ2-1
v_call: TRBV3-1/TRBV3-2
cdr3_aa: CASSQGGGVYNEQFF

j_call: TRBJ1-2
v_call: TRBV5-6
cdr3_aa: CASSFQGDGYTF